This T cell receptor beta chain is drawn from a study of PD-1 blockade in mismatch repair-deficient tumors (TCRdb year 2017). A note on the overall study: Between late 2013 and late 2016, fewer than 90 consecutive patients with about 11 mismatch repair-deficient cancer types, all previously treated and progressing, were enrolled in the trial. Tumor-associated T cell clones in the peripheral blood of patients responding to PD-1 blockade were tracked using deep sequencing of TCR CDR3 regions.

Libraries came from the immunoSEQ multiplex PCR assay. TCRdb carries this immuneACCESS record with in-frame sequences only. Its versions omit some clonotypes, under half of them owing to an unresolved V gene in the studies checked, with the rest unexplained. This sample has about 68,000 clones in its table, and approximately 82% of those were observed once. The ten largest account for nearly 5.5% of the sample. Mismatch repair deficiency was established in every enrolled patient by polymerase chain reaction or immunohistochemistry. TCR sequencing was carried out for three patients who responded to pembrolizumab therapy. The phase II trial prospectively tested pembrolizumab PD-1 blockade in advanced mismatch repair-deficient cancers regardless of tissue of origin. Peripheral blood T cell samples were collected serially, before PD-1 blockade began and at several time points afterward. Blood sampling times were expressed in weeks after the first pembrolizumab dose.

This clone was seen a single time. The specificity of this receptor is unknown. Base qualities are not at hand, and no much larger clone is one base apart. General conclusions and limits of the study: Tumor-resident clones, often undetectable in blood before treatment, expanded rapidly after pembrolizumab and then contracted, generally before radiologic responses.

From its cysteine to its phenylalanine, the CDR3 spans 15 amino acids. Kept here is only the CDR3 DNA, which spans 45 bases and is read in frame from base 1. The germline V end is reduced by 2 bases and the J end by 5 bases; junction bases left unmatched: 2. CDR1 SGHTA and CDR2 FQGNSA are derived from the germline V gene. The sequencing here drew on peripheral blood, taken 2 weeks after starting pembrolizumab. This chain is built from TRBV7-2 and TRBJ2-1; TRBD2 aligns with 11 central bases. This receptor was taken from an adult with mismatch repair-deficient cancer. The CDR3 region has the sequence CASSLRGLADNEQFF. The DNA sequence follows: TGTGCCAGCAGCTTAAGGGGACTAGCGGACAATGAGCAGTTCTTC.